This T cell receptor (beta chain) was observed in a study of OX40 agonist ivuxolimab in advanced cancers. Study-wide context: Six ivuxolimab dose levels, 0.01 to 10 mg/kg, were given intravenously every 2 weeks. Of mixed ages from about 20 to 90 and averaging roughly 64 years, the group was more than 65% male.

At cycle 4 day 1, cycle 7 day 1, and baseline, blood was sampled. The assay was immunoSEQ multiplex PCR, and TCRdb's table has in-frame clones only and misses some. The sample has under 65,000 clones, 91% seen once. This clone was picked up one time. One end of the junction does not line up with germline, which may come from a read error. Source: CD4+ or CD8+ T cells sorted from blood, taken in a trial of the OX40 agonist ivuxolimab. The TCR sequence derives from an adult with an advanced solid tumor such as melanoma, head and neck, liver or kidney cancer.

The CDR3 DNA sequence: TGTGCCAGCAGGTTGGACAGGGAGGGCGAGCAGTACTTC. Residues: CASRLDREGEQYF. This chain joins TRBV5-4 and TRBJ2-7; maybe TRBD1 (8 bases). CDR3 size: 13 residues. Germline V CDR1 and CDR2: SGHNT, YYREEE (reference sequence).